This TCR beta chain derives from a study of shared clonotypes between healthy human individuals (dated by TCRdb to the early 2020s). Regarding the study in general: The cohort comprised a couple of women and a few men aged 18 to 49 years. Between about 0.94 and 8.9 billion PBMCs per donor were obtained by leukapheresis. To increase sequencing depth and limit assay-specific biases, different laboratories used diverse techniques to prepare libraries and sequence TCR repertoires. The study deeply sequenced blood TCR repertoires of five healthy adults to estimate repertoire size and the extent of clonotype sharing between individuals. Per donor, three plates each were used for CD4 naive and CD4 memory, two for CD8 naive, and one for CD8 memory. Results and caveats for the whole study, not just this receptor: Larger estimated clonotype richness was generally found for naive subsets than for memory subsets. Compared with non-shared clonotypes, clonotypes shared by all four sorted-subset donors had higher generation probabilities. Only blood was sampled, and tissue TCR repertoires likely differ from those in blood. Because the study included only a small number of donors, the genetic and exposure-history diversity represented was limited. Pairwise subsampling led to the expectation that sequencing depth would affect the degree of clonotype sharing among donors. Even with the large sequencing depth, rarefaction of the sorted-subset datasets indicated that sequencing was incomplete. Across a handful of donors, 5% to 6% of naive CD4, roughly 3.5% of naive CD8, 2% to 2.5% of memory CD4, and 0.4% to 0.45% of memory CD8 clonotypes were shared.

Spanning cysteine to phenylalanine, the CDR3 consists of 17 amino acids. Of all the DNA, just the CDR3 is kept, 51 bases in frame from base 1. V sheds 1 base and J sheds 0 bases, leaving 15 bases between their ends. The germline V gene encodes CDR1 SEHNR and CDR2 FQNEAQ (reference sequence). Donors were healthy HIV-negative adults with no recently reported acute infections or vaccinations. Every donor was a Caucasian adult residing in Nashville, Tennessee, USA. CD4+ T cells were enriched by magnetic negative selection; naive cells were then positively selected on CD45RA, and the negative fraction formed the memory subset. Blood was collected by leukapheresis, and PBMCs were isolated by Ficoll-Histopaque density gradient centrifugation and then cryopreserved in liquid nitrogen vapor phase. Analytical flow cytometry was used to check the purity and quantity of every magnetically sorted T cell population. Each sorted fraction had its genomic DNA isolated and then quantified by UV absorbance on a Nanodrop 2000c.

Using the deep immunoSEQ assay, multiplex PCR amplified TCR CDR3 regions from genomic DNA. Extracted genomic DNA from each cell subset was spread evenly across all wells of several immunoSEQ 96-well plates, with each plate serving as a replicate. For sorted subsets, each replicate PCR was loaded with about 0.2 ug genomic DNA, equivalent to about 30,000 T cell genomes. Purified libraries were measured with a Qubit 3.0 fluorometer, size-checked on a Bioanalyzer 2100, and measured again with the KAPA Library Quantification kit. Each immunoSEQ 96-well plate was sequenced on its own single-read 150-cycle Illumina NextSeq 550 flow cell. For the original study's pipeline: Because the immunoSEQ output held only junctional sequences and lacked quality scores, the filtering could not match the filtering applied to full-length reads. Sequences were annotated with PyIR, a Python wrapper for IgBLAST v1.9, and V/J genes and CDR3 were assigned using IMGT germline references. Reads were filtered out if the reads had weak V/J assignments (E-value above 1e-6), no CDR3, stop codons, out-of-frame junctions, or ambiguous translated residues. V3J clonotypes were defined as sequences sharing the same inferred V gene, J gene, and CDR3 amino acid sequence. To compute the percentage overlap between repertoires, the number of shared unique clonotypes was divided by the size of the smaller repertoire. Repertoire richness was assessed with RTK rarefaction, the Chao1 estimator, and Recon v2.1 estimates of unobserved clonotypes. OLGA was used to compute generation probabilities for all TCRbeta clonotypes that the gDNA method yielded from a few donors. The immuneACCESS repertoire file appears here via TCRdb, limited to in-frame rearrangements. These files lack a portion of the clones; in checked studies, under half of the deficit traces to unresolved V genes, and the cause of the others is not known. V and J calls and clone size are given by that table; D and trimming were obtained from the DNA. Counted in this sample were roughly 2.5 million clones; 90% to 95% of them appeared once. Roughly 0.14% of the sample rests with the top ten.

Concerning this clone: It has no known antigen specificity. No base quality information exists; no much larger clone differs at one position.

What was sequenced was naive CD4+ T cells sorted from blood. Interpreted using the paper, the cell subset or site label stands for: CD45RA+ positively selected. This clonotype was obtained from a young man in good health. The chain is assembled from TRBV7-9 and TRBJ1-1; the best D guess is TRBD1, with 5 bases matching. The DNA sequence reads TGTGCCAGCAGCTTAGGACGACAGATTCTATTGAACACTGAAGCTTTCTTT. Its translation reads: CASSLGRQILLNTEAFF. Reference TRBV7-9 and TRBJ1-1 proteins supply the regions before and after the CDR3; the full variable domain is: DTGVSQNPRHKITKRGQNVTFRCDPISEHNRLYWYRQTLGQGPEFLTYFQNEAQLEKSRLLSDRFSAERPKGSFSTLEIQRTEQGDSAMYLCASSLGRQILLNTEAFFGQGTRLTVV.